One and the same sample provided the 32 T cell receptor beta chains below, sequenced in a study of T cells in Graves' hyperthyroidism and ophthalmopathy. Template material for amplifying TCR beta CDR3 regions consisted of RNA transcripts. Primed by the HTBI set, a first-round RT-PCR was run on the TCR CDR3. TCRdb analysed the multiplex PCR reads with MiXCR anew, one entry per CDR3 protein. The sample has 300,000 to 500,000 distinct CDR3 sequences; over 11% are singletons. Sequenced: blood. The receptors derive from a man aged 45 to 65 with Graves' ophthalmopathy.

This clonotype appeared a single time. This CDR3 is CASSASLGRLSSGNTIYF. In DNA, the CDR3 is TGTGCCAGCAGTGCCTCTCTGGGCAGGTTGAGCTCTGGAAACACCATATATTTT. The chain recombines TRBV6-1 with TRBJ1-3; no clear D. Trimming pared 4 bases from V and 0 bases from J, leaving 19 bases between. In germline, CDR1 is MNHNS, CDR2 SASEGT. The CDR3 length is 18 residues.

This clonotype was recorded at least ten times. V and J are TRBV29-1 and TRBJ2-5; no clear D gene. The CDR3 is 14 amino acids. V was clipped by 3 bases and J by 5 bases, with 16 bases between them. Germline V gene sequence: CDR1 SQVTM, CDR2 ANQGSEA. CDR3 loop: CSVEGLVEVETQYF. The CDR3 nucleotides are TGCAGCGTTGAGGGCCTAGTTGAGGTGGAGACCCAGTACTTC.

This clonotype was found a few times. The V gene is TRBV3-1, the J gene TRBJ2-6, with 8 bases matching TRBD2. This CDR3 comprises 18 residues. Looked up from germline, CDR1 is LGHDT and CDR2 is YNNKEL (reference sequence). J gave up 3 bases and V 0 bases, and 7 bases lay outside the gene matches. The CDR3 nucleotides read TGTGCCAGCAGCCAAGATCTGGGACTAGGAAGTGGGGCCAACGTCCTGACTTTC. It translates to CASSQDLGLGSGANVLTF. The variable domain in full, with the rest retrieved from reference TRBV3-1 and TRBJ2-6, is DTAVSQTPKYLVTQMGNDKSIKCEQNLGHDTMYWYKQDSKKFLKIMFSYNNKELIINETVPNRFSPKSPDKAHLNLHINSLELGDSAVYFCASSQDLGLGSGANVLTFGAGSRLTVL.

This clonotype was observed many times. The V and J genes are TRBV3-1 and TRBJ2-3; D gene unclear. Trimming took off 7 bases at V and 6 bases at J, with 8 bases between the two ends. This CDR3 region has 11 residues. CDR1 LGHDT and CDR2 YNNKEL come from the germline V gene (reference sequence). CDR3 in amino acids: CASNHGDTQYF. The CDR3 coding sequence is TGTGCCAGCAACCACGGGGATACGCAGTATTTT.

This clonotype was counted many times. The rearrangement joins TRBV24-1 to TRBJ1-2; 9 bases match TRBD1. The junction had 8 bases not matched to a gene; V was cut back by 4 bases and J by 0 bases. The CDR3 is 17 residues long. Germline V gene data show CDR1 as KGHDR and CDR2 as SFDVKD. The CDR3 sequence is CATSEYQTGGANYGYTF. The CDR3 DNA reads TGTGCCACCAGTGAATACCAGACAGGGGGAGCTAACTATGGCTACACCTTC.

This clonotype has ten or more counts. CDR3 protein: CSATPGQAEGTQYF. Here the CDR3 DNA reads TGCAGTGCTACACCGGGACAGGCGGAAGGGACCCAGTACTTC. The chain carries TRBV20-1 and TRBJ2-5, with 8 nucleotides matching TRBD1. J lost 7 bases, V lost 4 bases, and 11 bases had no gene match. Germline CDR1 DFQATT, CDR2 SNEGSKA (reference sequence). This CDR3 contains 14 residues.

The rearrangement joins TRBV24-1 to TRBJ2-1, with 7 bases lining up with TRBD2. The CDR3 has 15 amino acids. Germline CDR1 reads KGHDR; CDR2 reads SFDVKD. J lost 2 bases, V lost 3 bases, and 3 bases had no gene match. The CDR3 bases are TGTGCCACCAGTGATGGAGCGGGAACCTACAATGAGCAGTTCTTC. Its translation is CATSDGAGTYNEQFF.

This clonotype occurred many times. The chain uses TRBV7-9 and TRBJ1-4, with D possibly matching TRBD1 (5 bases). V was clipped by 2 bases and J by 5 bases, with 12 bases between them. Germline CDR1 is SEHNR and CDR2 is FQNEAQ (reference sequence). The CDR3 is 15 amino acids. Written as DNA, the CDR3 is TGTGCCAGCAGCTTATACCCCAGGGACAATGAAAAACTGTTTTTT. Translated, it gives CASSLYPRDNEKLFF.

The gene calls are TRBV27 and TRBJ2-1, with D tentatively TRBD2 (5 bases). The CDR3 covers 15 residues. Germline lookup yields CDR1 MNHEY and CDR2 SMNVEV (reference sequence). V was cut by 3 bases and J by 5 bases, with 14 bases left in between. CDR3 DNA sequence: TGTGCCAGCAGTTTGCCTTTCAGCGGCAACAATGAGCAGTTCTTC. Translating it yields CASSLPFSGNNEQFF.

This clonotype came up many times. This CDR3 is CATTGTSGHNEQFF. For the CDR3, the DNA is TGTGCCACCACCGGGACTAGCGGGCACAATGAGCAGTTCTTC. The rearrangement uses TRBV2 and TRBJ2-1; 12 bases agree with TRBD2. J lost 5 bases, V lost 10 bases, and 6 bases had no gene match. This CDR3 spans 14 amino acids. CDR1 is SNHLY and CDR2 is FYNNEI in the germline V gene.

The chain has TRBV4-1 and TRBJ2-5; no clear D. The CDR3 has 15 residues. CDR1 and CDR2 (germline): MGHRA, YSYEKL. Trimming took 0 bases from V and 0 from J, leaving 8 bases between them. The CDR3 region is CASSQEPRNQETQYF. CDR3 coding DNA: TGCGCCAGCAGCCAAGAACCCCGGAACCAAGAGACCCAGTACTTC.

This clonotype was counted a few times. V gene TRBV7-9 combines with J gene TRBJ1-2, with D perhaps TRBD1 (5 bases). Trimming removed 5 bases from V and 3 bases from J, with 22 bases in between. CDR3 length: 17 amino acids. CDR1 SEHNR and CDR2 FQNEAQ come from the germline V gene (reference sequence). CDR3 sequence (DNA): TGTGCCAGCAGCCCACCATCTTCCGGGGAGACAGACTATGGCTACACCTTC. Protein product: CASSPPSSGETDYGYTF.

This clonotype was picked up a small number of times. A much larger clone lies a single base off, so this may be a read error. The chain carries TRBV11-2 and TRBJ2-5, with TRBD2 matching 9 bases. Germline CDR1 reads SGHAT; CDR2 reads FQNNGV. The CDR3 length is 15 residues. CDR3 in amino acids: CASSATGSGGEIQYF. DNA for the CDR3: TGTGCCAGCAGCGCGACTGGTAGCGGGGGTGAGATCCAGTACTTC.

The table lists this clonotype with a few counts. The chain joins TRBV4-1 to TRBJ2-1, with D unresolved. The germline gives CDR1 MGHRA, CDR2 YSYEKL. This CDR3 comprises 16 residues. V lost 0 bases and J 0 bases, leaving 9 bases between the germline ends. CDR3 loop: CASSQDMASSYNEQFF. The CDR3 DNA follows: TGCGCCAGCAGCCAAGATATGGCTAGCTCCTACAATGAGCAGTTCTTC.

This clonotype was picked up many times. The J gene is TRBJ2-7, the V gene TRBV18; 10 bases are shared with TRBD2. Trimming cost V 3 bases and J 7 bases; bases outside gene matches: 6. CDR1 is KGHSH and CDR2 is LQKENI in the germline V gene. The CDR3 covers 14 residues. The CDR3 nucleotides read TGTGCCAGCTCACCGCGACTAGCGGGTGAGGAGCAGTACTTC. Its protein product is CASSPRLAGEEQYF.

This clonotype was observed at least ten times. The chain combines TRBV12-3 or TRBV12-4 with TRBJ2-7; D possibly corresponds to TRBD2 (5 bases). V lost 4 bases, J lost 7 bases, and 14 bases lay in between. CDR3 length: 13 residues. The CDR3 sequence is CASSSYRGGEQYF. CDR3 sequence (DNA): TGTGCCAGCAGTTCGTACCGGGGTGGTGAGCAGTACTTC.

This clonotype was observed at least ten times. CDR3 DNA: TGTGCCAGCGCCTCCCTCAATGAGCAGTTCTTC. Its protein product is CASASLNEQFF. V usage is TRBV28 and J usage is TRBJ2-1; no clear D gene. The length of the CDR3 is 11 residues. The V and J ends lost 8 bases and 6 bases respectively, with 8 bases between them. The germline CDR1 and CDR2 sequences are MDHEN and SYDVKM.

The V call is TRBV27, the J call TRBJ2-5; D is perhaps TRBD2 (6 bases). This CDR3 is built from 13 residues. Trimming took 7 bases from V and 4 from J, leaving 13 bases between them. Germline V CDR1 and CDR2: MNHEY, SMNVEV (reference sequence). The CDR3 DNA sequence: TGTGCCAGCATGGGCGCGGGACTAGAGACCCAGTACTTC. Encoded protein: CASMGAGLETQYF.

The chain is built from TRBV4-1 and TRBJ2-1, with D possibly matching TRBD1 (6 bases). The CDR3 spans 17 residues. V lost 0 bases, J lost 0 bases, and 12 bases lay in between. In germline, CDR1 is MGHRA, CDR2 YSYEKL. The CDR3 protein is CASSQDGRGSSYNEQFF. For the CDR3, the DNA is TGCGCCAGCAGCCAAGATGGTAGGGGGAGCTCCTACAATGAGCAGTTCTTC.

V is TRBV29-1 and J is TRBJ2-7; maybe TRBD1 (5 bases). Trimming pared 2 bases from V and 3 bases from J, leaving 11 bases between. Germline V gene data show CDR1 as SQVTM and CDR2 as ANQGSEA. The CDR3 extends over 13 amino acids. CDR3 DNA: TGCAGCGTTGAATTTTGGGGCGGCTACGAGCAGTACTTC. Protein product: CSVEFWGGYEQYF.

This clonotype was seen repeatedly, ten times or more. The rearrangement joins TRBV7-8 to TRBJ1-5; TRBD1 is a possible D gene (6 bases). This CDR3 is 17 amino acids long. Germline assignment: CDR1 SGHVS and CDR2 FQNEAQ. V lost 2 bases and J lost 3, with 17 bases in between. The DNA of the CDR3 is TGTGCCAGCAGCTTAAAAAGGGCAGGGGTACACAATCAGCCCCAGCATTTT. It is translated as CASSLKRAGVHNQPQHF.

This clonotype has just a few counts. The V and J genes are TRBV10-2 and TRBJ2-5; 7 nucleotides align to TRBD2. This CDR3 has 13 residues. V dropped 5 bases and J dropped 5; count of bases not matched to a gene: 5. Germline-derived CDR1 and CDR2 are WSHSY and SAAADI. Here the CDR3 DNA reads TGCGCCAGCAGTTGGGCGGGAGTTGAGACCCAGTACTTC. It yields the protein CASSWAGVETQYF.

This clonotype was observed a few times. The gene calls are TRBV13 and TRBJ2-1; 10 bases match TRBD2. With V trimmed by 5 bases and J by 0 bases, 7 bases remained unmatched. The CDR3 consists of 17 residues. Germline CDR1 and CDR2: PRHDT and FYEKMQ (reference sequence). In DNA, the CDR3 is TGTGCCAGCAGCGTCGGACTAGCGGTCAGCTCCTACAATGAGCAGTTCTTC. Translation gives CASSVGLAVSSYNEQFF.

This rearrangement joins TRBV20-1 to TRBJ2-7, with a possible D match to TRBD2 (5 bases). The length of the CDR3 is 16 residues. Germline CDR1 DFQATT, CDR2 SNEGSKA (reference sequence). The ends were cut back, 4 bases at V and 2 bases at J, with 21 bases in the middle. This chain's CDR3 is CSAKAGAAGPPYEQYF. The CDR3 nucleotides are TGCAGTGCTAAGGCAGGAGCGGCAGGTCCCCCCTACGAGCAGTACTTC.

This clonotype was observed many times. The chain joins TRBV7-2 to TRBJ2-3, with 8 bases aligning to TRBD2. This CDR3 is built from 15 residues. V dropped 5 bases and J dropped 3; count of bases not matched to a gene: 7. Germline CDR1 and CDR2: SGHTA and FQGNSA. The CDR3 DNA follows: TGTGCCAGCAGCCCTCAAGCGGGAGAGACAGATACGCAGTATTTT. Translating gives CASSPQAGETDTQYF.

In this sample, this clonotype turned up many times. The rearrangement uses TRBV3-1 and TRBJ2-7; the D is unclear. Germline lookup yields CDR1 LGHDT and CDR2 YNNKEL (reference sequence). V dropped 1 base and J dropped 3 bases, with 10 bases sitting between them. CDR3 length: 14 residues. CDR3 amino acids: CASSQVVGSYEQYF. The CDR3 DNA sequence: TGTGCCAGCAGCCAAGTAGTGGGAAGCTACGAGCAGTACTTC.

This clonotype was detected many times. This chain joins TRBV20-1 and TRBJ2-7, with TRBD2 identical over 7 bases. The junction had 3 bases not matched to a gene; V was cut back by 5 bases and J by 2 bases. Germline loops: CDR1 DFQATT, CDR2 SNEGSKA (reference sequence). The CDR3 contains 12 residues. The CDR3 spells CSARSGPYEQYF. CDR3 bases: TGCAGTGCTCGTAGCGGGCCCTACGAGCAGTACTTC.

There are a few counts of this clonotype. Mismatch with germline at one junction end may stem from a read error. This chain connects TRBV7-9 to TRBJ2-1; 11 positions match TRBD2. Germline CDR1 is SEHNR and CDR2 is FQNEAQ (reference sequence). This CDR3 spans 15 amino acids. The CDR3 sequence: CVSRLSGRANNEQFF. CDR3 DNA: TGTGTCAGCAGACTTAGCGGGAGGGCCAACAATGAGCAGTTCTTC.

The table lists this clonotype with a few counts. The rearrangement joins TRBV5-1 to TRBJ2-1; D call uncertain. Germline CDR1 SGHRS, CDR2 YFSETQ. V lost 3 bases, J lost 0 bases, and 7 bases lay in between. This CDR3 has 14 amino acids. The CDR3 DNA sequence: TGCGCCAGCAGCTCAGAGAGCTCCTACAATGAGCAGTTCTTC. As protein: CASSSESSYNEQFF.

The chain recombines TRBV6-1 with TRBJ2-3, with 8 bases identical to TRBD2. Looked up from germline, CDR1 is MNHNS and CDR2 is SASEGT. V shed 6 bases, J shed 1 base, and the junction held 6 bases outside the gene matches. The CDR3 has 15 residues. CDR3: CASSLSGSGTDTQYF. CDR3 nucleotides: TGTGCCAGCAGCCTCAGCGGGAGTGGCACAGATACGCAGTATTTT.

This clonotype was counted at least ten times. CDR3 region: CASSGLGGSSNQPQHF. CDR3 bases: TGTGCCAGCTCGGGTCTGGGAGGTAGTAGCAATCAGCCCCAGCATTTT. The V call is TRBV6-2 or TRBV6-3, the J call TRBJ1-5, with D hard to call. This CDR3 has 16 residues. Germline assignment: CDR1 MNHEY and CDR2 SVGEGT. The V gene lost 8 bases and the J gene lost 0 bases, with 17 bases spanning the gap.

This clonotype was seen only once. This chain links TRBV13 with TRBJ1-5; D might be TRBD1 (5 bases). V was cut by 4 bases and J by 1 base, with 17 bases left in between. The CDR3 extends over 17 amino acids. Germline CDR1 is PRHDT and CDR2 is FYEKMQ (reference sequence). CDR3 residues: CASSSSRGASSNQPQHF. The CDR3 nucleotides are TGTGCCAGCAGCTCCAGCCGCGGGGCTTCAAGCAATCAGCCCCAGCATTTT.